The 4 T cell receptor beta chains listed next were all sequenced from one sample in a study of T-cell reconstitution after alpha-beta-depleted transplantation in children. This sample's TCRbeta library carried unique molecular identifier barcodes. From the PCR reads, TCRdb called clonotypes with MiXCR, one entry per CDR3 protein. This table has a few hundred thousand distinct CDR3 sequences, roughly 13% appearing once. The source was PBMCs, mostly from graft donor cells, collected 360 days after TCRalphabeta/CD19-depleted stem cell transplant. These receptors were collected from a male patient younger than 18 who had a stem cell transplant for acute myeloid leukemia, so the T cells may come from the graft donor.

This clonotype was counted between two and nine times. The rearrangement joins TRBV12-3 or TRBV12-4 to TRBJ1-6, with 7 bases fitting TRBD1. The J segment lost 4 bases and the V segment lost 2 bases, leaving 5 bases of the junction unmatched. The CDR3 runs to 16 residues. The DNA of the CDR3 is TGTGCCAGCAGTTTAAGAGGGGGCCGGTATAATTCACCCCTCCACTTT. It translates to CASSLRGGRYNSPLHF.

This clonotype has at least ten counts. This chain uses TRBV12-3 or TRBV12-4 with TRBJ2-2; 7 bases align to TRBD2. J gave up 0 bases and V 3 bases, and 4 bases lay outside the gene matches. The CDR3 has 16 residues. For the CDR3, the DNA is TGTGCCAGCAGTTTTATAGCGGGTACGAACACCGGGGAGCTGTTTTTT. Amino acids: CASSFIAGTNTGELFF.

The chain joins TRBV7-3 to TRBJ2-1; D might be TRBD2 (6 bases). V lost 5 bases and J lost 2, with 16 bases in between. The CDR3 length is 16 residues. CDR1 and CDR2 from the germline V gene are SGHTA and FQGTGA. The CDR3 is CASSPIDGGPYNEQFF. The DNA for the CDR3 is TGTGCCAGCAGCCCGATCGACGGGGGACCCTACAATGAGCAGTTCTTC.

The rearrangement uses TRBV20-1 and TRBJ2-7; no clear D. Germline assignment: CDR1 DFQATT and CDR2 SNEGSKA (reference sequence). Trimming pared 8 bases from V and 0 bases from J, leaving 8 bases between. CDR3 length equals 11 residues. The CDR3 is CSQEPSYEQYF. CDR3 coding DNA: TGCAGTCAAGAGCCCTCCTACGAGCAGTACTTC.